The rows below give T cell receptor beta chains drawn from one sample of a study of T cell responses to AZD1222 COVID-19 vaccine. Method: immunoSEQ multiplex PCR; TCRdb's copy keeps in-frame clones and lacks some. The top ten hold 4.7% of the sample, which has over 130,000 clones, over 75% seen once. Sequenced material: peripheral blood, taken on day 0 of AZD1222 vaccination. These receptors were collected from an adult in good health. The CDR3 runs from the conserved cysteine through the conserved F or W. D genes are given only for firm matches. Rows give clone size only sometimes, using once, few, many, or a class for an expanded clone.

v_call,cdr3_length,clone_size,d_call,j_call,cdr3_nt,cdr3_aa
TRBV11-3,15,.,.,TRBJ2-7,TGTGCCAGCAGCTTTCTCAGGGCTGACTACTACGAGCAGTACTTC,CASSFLRADYYEQYF
TRBV5-6,15,.,TRBD2,TRBJ2-2,TGTGCCAGCAGCTTTGGGACTAGCGCCACCGGGGAGCTGTTTTTT,CASSFGTSATGELFF
TRBV9,15,.,.,TRBJ2-5,TGTGCCAGCAGCGTAGCTCCAGGTTGGCAAGAGACCCAGTACTTC,CASSVAPGWQETQYF
TRBV15,15,once,.,TRBJ1-2,TGTGCCACCAGGGAGGGAAGCCAGGGAATCAGCGGCTACACCTTC,CATREGSQGISGYTF
TRBV19,17,.,.,TRBJ1-2,TGTGCCAGTAGTATGGGCAGGACTGGGTCCTCTAACTATGGCTACACCTTC,CASSMGRTGSSNYGYTF
TRBV19,14,.,TRBD2,TRBJ2-1,TGTGCCAGTAGCGGGGGAGGGGTGTGGGATGAGCAGTTCTTC,CASSGGGVWDEQFF
TRBV7-9,13,.,.,TRBJ1-1,TGTGCCAGCTCTCTATTCATGAACACTGAAGCTTTCTTT,CASSLFMNTEAFF
TRBV5-1,14,.,.,TRBJ1-4,TGCGCCAGCAGCTTGGACAGCACCAATGAAAAACTGTTTTTT,CASSLDSTNEKLFF
TRBV19,13,.,.,TRBJ1-2,TGTGCCACCTCTTTGGGGGGGGAAGGTGGCTACACCTTC,CATSLGGEGGYTF
TRBV19,17,.,.,TRBJ2-2,TGTGCCAGTAGTATGGCCGCATGGCAGATAAACACCGGGGAGCTGTTTTTT,CASSMAAWQINTGELFF
TRBV5-1,14,.,TRBD1,TRBJ1-2,TGCGCCAGCAGGACAGGGGGCGCGAACTATGGCTACACCTTC,CASRTGGANYGYTF